This section outlines one TCR beta chain sequence together with its context. Original analysis: Researchers report that nucleated cell counts were estimated from reference gene primer amplification. Clones were read by immunoSEQ multiplex PCR, and TCRdb kept only the in-frame ones, dropping some. The V and J calls and clone size were taken over from that table, and D and trimming were inferred from the DNA. This table holds 110,000 to 150,000 clones, around nine tenths found once. These data belong to a study of blood T cell repertoires in COVID-19. Study as a whole: Researchers got acute and convalescent COVID-19 samples from the United States, Italy and Spain. The cDNA or gDNA used as material had been derived from T cells, B-cell-depleted T cells, or PBMCs.

The CDR3 loop spans 17 amino acids. CDR1 and CDR2 from the germline V gene are SGHRS and YFSETQ. After removal of 1 base from V and 6 bases from J, the junction contained 14 bases not matched to a gene. This TCR came from a woman aged 50 to 65 with acute or convalescent COVID-19. The sequencing sample was made of peripheral blood. The chain carries TRBV5-1 and TRBJ2-3; TRBD2 agrees at 7 bases. The CDR3 protein is CASSLLGGGRSEDTQYF. CDR3 DNA sequence: TGCGCCAGCAGCTTGCTTGGGGGAGGGCGGTCCGAGGATACGCAGTATTTT.